This TCR beta chain is drawn from a study of human T cells and chemical hapten exposure. Study details: The study sensitized with 2% DPC on a 2 cm by 2 cm patch of upper inner arm skin. The patients were mostly female; they had alopecia areata, totalis or universalis. Diphenylcyclopropenone, dosed weekly to the scalp, was given to patients throughout the approximately 22-week study.

This clonotype has at least ten counts. This CDR3 contains 12 residues. V was pared by 3 bases and J by 7 bases, with 9 bases between. CDR1 is LNHDA, CDR2 SQIVND, per germline (reference sequence). The time point is: patch test 3, about 24 weeks after DPC sensitization. As for treatment: therapeutic diphenylcyclopropenone sensitization with weekly scalp DPC. TCRdb called the RACE reads again in MiXCR, with one record for every CDR3 protein. The table records 50,000 to 70,000 distinct CDR3 sequences, roughly 12% of them present only once. The clonotype comes from a man aged 25 to 40 with alopecia areata. Some clones in this sample may be carry-over from other donors' samples. Material: whole blood, obtained in connection with sensitization to the hapten diphenylcyclopropenone (DPC). The chain recombines TRBV19 with TRBJ1-2, with D possibly TRBD1 on 6 matching bases. The CDR3 region is CASSIRGGGYTF. The CDR3 DNA reads TGTGCCAGTAGTATCAGGGGCGGTGGCTACACCTTC.